This T cell receptor (beta chain) was captured by sequencing in a study of CD8+CD57+ T cells in acquired aplastic anemia (dated by TCRdb to about 2018). Turning to the overall study: On average, sorted CD4+ and CD8+ cells yielded approximately 3 ug of extracted DNA, with a range of roughly 0.17 to 30 ug. A CD8+CD57+ expansion meant a frequency higher than the mean frequency seen in healthy subjects.

Patients chosen for sequencing had shown expansion of CD8+CD57+ cells by flow cytometry. Every patient had a diagnosis of severe acquired aplastic anemia based on International Study of Aplastic Anemia and Agranulocytosis and Camitta criteria. No patient had received any therapy when blood was sampled. In the study, sorted CD4+ and CD8+ blood T cells from patients with severe aplastic anemia and from healthy subjects underwent deep sequencing of TCR repertoires. Patients were enrolled under clinicaltrials.gov protocols 00001620, 01623167, 00001397, 00071045, 00081523 and 00961064 in the USA. Ficoll-Paque density gradient centrifugation was used to isolate peripheral blood mononuclear cells. Before DNA was extracted, CD4+ and CD8+ T cells were sorted using either FACS or magnetic beads. Genomic DNA was used as template for profiling of TCR beta VDJ combinations and CDR3 sequences. An Illumina HiSeq 2000 was the platform used for TCR repertoire sequencing. In the source study's methods: Repertoires were assessed using TRBV/TRBJ rearrangement plots, CDR3 size and DJ length profiles, and Simpson's diversity index. The most abundant DNA sequence in the deep sequencing data was taken as the immunodominant clone. CDR3 amino acid sequences were checked for sharing between subjects and were compared against published repertoires and the VDJdb database. TCRdb reprocessed the public reads (quality trimming at Q25 with fastp, clone calling with MiXCR) and kept in-frame beta chains. Each entry is one CDR3 protein sequence, shown with its most common DNA and genes. For this entry, the V and J calls and clone size follow TCRdb and not the study's own pipeline. Counted in this sample were approximately 250,000 distinct CDR3 sequences; approximately 86% of them appeared once. The ten largest clonotypes hold about two fifths of the sample.

The germline V gene supplies CDR1 SGDLS and CDR2 YYNGEE. The CDR3 spans 12 amino acids, including both terminal residues. In the case of this clonotype: The target of this receptor is not known. Because the CDR3 is missing its conserved closing phenylalanine or tryptophan, this is likely a read error. The limits of the CDR3 on the DNA are not certain, so only TCRdb's listed CDR3 is given.

Overall results and qualifications from the work: No significant difference in CD8+ Simpson's diversity was found between patients and healthy controls (P=0.060). Roughly 30 CD8+ CDR3 sequences were found to be shared between patients and controls, but these sequences appeared to be highly expressed in patients and within the immunodominant clones of the patients.

This receptor was identified in a human donor with aplastic anemia. The V gene is TRBV9 and the J gene is TRBJ1-1; TRBD1 is the table's D call, not checked against the DNA. Material for sequencing was sorted CD4+, CD8+, or CD8+CD57+ T cells (not recorded which) from PBMCs. The CDR3: CASSEPGGGAVQ.